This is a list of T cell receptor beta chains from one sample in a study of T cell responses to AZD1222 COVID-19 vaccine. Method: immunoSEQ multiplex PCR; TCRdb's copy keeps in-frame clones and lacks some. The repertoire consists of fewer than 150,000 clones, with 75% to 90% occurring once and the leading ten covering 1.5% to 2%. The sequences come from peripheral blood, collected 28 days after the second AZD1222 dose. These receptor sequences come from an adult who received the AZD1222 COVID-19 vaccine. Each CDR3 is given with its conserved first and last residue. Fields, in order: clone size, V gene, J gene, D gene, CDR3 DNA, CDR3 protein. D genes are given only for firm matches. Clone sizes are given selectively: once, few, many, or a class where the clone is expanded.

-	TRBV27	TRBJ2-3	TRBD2	TGTGCCAGCAAAAACGGGGGGGCTGGCACAGATACGCAGTATTTT	CASKNGGAGTDTQYF
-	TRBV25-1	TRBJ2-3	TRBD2	TGTGCCAGCAGTTGGGCTAGCGGGAGGACAGATACGCAGTATTTT	CASSWASGRTDTQYF
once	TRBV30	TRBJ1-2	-	TGTGCCTGGAGCCAGGGCAACTATGGCTACACCTTC	CAWSQGNYGYTF
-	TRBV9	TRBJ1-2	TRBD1	TGTGCCAGCAGCGTAGGACAGGGGGCTTGGGACTATGGCTACACCTTC	CASSVGQGAWDYGYTF
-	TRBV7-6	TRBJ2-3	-	TGTGCCAGCAGCTTAGGGGTGGGGGGCCCAGATACGCAGTATTTT	CASSLGVGGPDTQYF
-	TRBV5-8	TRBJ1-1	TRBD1	TGTGCCAGCAGCTTGAGAACAGGGGGCATGGCTTTCTTT	CASSLRTGGMAFF
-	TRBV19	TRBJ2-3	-	TGTGCCAGTTCGGAGGTTGTAGATACGCAGTATTTT	CASSEVVDTQYF
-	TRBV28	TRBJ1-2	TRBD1	TGTGCCAGCAGTTTAGTTCAGGGGGCCGTCTCTGGCTACACCTTC	CASSLVQGAVSGYTF
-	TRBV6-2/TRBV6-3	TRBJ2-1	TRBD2	TGTGCCAGCAGTGCTCCGGGACTAGTGTACTACAATGAGCAGTTCTTC	CASSAPGLVYYNEQFF
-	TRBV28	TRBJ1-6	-	TGTGCCAGCAGCCTTACGGTTTCACCCCTCCACTTT	CASSLTVSPLHF
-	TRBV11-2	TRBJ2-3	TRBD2	TGTGCCAGCAGCTTAGGAATAGCGGGGGCTCGCACAGATACGCAGTATTTT	CASSLGIAGARTDTQYF
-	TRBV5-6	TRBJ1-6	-	TGTGCCAGCAGCTTGGCCGGGTTCAATTCACCCCTCCACTTT	CASSLAGFNSPLHF
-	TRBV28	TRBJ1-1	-	TGTGCCAGCAGTTTGGTCCTAGGGAACACTGAAGCTTTCTTT	CASSLVLGNTEAFF
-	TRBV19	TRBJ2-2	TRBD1	TGTGCCAGTAGTCCCGGACAGGGGACGACCGGGGAGCTGTTTTTT	CASSPGQGTTGELFF
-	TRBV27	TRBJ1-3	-	TGTGCCAGCAGTTTCACAGTTGGAAACACCATATATTTT	CASSFTVGNTIYF
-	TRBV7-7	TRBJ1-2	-	TGTGCTAGCAGCTTAGGGGCCGATGGCTACACCTTC	CASSLGADGYTF
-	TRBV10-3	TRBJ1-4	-	TGTGCCATACGGGGCGAAGGCTTTAATGAAAAACTGTTTTTT	CAIRGEGFNEKLFF
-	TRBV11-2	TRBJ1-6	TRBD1	TGTGCCAGCAGCCGCGGACAGGGACCCTCACCCCTCCACTTT	CASSRGQGPSPLHF
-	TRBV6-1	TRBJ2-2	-	TGTGCCAGCAGTGCTTCCAGGGGGAACACCGGGGAGCTGTTTTTT	CASSASRGNTGELFF
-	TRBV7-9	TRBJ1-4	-	TGTGCCAGCAGCTTGGGTCACGCAACTAATGAAAAACTGTTTTTT	CASSLGHATNEKLFF
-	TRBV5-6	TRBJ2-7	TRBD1	TGTGCCAGCAGCGCAGGGACAGCCTACGAGCAGTACTTC	CASSAGTAYEQYF
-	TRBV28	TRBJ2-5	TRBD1	TGTGCCAGCAGCGAAACAGGGACAGGGCAAAGAGAGACCCAGTACTTC	CASSETGTGQRETQYF
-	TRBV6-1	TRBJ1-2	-	TGTGCCAGCAGTGACCCCGTTTCTAAGACAGGAAACTATGGCTACACCTTC	CASSDPVSKTGNYGYTF
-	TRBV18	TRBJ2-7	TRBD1	TGTGCCAGCTCACTGGGACAGGACTACGAGCAGTACTTC	CASSLGQDYEQYF
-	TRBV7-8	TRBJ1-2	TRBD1	TGTGCCAGCAGCCTATCTCTTGGGACAGGGAAAGTTGATGGCTACACCTTC	CASSLSLGTGKVDGYTF
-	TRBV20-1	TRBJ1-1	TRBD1	TGCAGTGCTCGATCGACAGGGAGGGCTTTCTTT	CSARSTGRAFF
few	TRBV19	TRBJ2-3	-	TGTGCCAGTAGTATATTAGGCACAGATACGCAGTATTTT	CASSILGTDTQYF
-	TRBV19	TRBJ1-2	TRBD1	TGTGCCAGTATGAATACCGGGACAGGGGAACGTGGCTACACCTTC	CASMNTGTGERGYTF